The clone carrying this TCR beta chain was seen more than once but under ten times. Its specificity is unknown. The record originates from a study of CD8 T cells in ankylosing spondylitis. Whole-study results and caveats: Made up of eight highly homologous variants, a TCR beta motif appeared characteristic of ankylosing spondylitis blood. As reported, disease-linked clones showed significant enrichment in matched ankylosing spondylitis synovial fluid.

Quantitative 5'-RACE with molecular barcodes produced the TCR beta libraries. TCRdb used MiXCR to reprocess the 5' RACE reads, holding one entry per CDR3 protein. Here the sample spans 450,000 or so distinct CDR3 sequences, roughly 26% being singletons. V lost 3 bases to trimming and J lost 3 bases, with 12 bases between them. Germline V gene sequence: CDR1 SGHRS, CDR2 YFSETQ. The CDR3 has 14 amino acids. Sequenced material: blood, either unsorted or a sorted T cell fraction (not recorded which). The receptor comes from a male donor with ankylosing spondylitis. The rearrangement links TRBV5-1 to TRBJ1-1; no definite D call. The chain's CDR3 is CASSSGIGDTEAFF. The DNA for the CDR3 is TGCGCCAGCAGCTCCGGTATTGGTGACACTGAAGCTTTCTTT.